This T cell receptor beta chain came from a study of PD-1 blockade in mismatch repair-deficient tumors. Study-level information: Patients had approximately 11 mismatch repair-deficient cancer types and were previously treated and progressing.

With regard to this clone: As yet, its antigen is unknown.

In germline, CDR1 is SGHTA, CDR2 FQGNSA. CDR3 length: 14 residues. The V segment lost 2 bases and the J segment 5 bases; nucleotides outside the gene matches: 5. A few pembrolizumab responders had their TCRs sequenced. General study points: Tumor-resident clones, often absent from pretreatment blood, expanded after pembrolizumab and then contracted.

The data were produced by immunoSEQ multiplex PCR, yet TCRdb's version contains in-frame clones alone and is incomplete. The sample gives around 30,000 clones, 80% of which show up once; about 3.3% is in the top ten. The sample here was PBMCs, taken less than 7 weeks after starting pembrolizumab. V and J are TRBV7-2 and TRBJ2-5; 7 bases line up with TRBD1. This receptor was obtained from an adult with mismatch repair-deficient cancer. CDR3 sequence (DNA): TGTGCCAGCAGCTTAACAACAGGGGCGGAGACCCAGTACTTC. Encoded protein: CASSLTTGAETQYF.